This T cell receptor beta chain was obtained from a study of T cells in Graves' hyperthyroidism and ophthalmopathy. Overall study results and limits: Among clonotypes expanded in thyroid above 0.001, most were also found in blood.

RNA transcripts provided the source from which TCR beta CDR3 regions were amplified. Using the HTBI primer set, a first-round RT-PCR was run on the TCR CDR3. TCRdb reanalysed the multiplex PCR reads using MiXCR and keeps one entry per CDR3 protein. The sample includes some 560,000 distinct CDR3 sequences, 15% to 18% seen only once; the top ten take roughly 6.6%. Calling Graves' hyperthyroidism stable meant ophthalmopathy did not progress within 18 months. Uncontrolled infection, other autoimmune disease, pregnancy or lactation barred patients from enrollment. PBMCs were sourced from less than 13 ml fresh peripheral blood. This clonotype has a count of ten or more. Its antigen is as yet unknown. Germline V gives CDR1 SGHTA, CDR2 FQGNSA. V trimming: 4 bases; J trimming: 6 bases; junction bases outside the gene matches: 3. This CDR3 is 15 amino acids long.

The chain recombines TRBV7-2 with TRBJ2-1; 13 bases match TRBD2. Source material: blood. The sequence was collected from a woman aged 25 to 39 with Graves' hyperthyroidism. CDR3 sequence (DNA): TGTGCCAGCAGCTACGGACTAGCGGGAGCCAATGAGCAGTTCTTC. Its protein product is CASSYGLAGANEQFF.